The entry below describes one T cell receptor (beta chain). The antigen is unknown. The PCR contained 60 Vbeta and 13 Jbeta primers. In the study's own analysis: As a later analysis found, there were about 80 million unique TCR beta chains, of which around 9.9 million were shared. The data were produced by immunoSEQ multiplex PCR, yet TCRdb's version contains in-frame clones alone and is incomplete. V and J calls and clone size are copied from that table; D and trimming were computed from the DNA. The sample consists of approximately 130,000 clones, more than 70% of them appearing once. This record belongs to a study of cytomegalovirus exposure and HLA in healthy donors. General observations from the study: Later analysis placed DRB1 highest and HLA-C lowest in TCR association rates, which differed by HLA locus.

This CDR3 is 14 amino acids long. V gave up 0 bases and J gave up 5 bases, with 6 bases separating them. Germline V gene data show CDR1 as SGHRS and CDR2 as YFSETQ. Donors were ostensibly healthy at sampling, although undocumented immune exposures were probable. This clonotype was sampled from a woman in her thirties in good health and CMV-seropositive. The chain recombines TRBV5-1 with TRBJ1-6, with D uncertain. The sample taken for sequencing was PBMCs. In nucleotides, the CDR3 is TGCGCCAGCAGCTTGGTGCCAGATAATTCACCCCTCCACTTT. Amino acid sequence: CASSLVPDNSPLHF.